These 5 T cell receptor beta chains were all obtained from the same sample, sequenced in a study of cytomegalovirus exposure and HLA in healthy donors. Both 60 Vbeta primers and 13 Jbeta primers went into the PCR. Libraries were prepared by immunoSEQ multiplex PCR; TCRdb keeps only in-frame clonotypes and omits some of them. The sample comprises 150,000 to 200,000 clones, approximately 79% of which are singletons, and 5% to 7% rests with the top ten. The specimen sequenced was PBMCs. The receptors were gathered from a man aged 35-49 years in good health and CMV-seropositive.

Only a few counts were recorded for this clone. J is TRBJ2-1 and V is TRBV6-5, with 9 bases lining up with TRBD2. The CDR3 has 15 residues. The germline gives CDR1 MNHEY, CDR2 SVGAGI. J was trimmed by 5 bases and V by 4 bases; bases with no gene match: 6. Here the CDR3 reads CASSLVAGANNEQFF. The CDR3 DNA sequence: TGTGCCAGCAGTTTAGTAGCGGGAGCGAACAATGAGCAGTTCTTC.

As concerns this clone: Other DNA sequences within the sample encode an identical CDR3. The chain links TRBV9 to TRBJ1-1; TRBD1 agrees at 8 bases. The CDR3 spans 14 residues. Germline CDR1 is SGDLS and CDR2 is YYNGEE. Trimming cost V 2 bases and J 1 base; bases outside gene matches: 1. The CDR3 is CASSVGTGNTEAFF. CDR3 DNA: TGTGCCAGCAGCGTTGGGACAGGGAACACTGAAGCTTTCTTT.

The CDR3 DNA reads TGTGCCAGCAGTGAAGGTCCCACCCGGGGCTATGGCTACACCTTC. It specifies CASSEGPTRGYGYTF. This rearrangement joins TRBV2 to TRBJ1-2; D call uncertain. The V gene's germline CDR1 is SNHLY and CDR2 FYNNEI. The CDR3 runs to 15 residues. V lost 1 base, J lost 4 bases, and 13 bases lay in between.

CDR3: CASSANSGVAGGNTGELFF. The CDR3 DNA reads TGTGCCAGCAGTGCGAACTCCGGGGTAGCGGGAGGAAACACCGGGGAGCTGTTTTTT. The chain uses TRBV28 and TRBJ2-2, with 10 bases identical to TRBD2. The CDR3 spans 19 residues. Germline V lookup: CDR1 MDHEN, CDR2 SYDVKM. The ends lost 5 bases at V and 2 bases at J; junction bases unmatched: 14.

J is TRBJ2-2 and V is TRBV7-9, with D possibly being TRBD1 (6 bases). Germline CDR1 is SEHNR and CDR2 is FQNEAQ (reference sequence). This CDR3 has 15 residues. The V and J ends lost 5 bases and 2 bases respectively, with 12 bases between them. The CDR3 reads CASSKGTFNTGELFF. DNA for the CDR3: TGTGCCAGCAGCAAAGGGACATTCAACACCGGGGAGCTGTTTTTT.